Given below is one T cell receptor beta chain in context. Sequencing used immunoSEQ multiplex PCR; TCRdb keeps in-frame clones, though not all of them. The sample consists of 150,000 to 200,000 clones, around 87% of them appearing once. The source of the sample is a study of blood T cell repertoires in COVID-19. The J segment lost 8 bases and the V segment lost 5 bases, leaving 13 bases of the junction unmatched. Germline loops: CDR1 MNHEY, CDR2 SMNVEV (reference sequence). The CDR3 is made up of 15 amino acids. This TCR was sampled from a man aged 18 to 29 with acute or convalescent COVID-19. The rearrangement uses TRBV27 and TRBJ2-3; 7 bases match TRBD2. Material: peripheral blood. The DNA for the CDR3 is TGTGCCAGCAGTCGTCGGTGGGAGGGCAGGGCTACGCAGTATTTT. Its protein is CASSRRWEGRATQYF.